This T cell receptor beta chain was found in a study of T cell responses to AZD1222 COVID-19 vaccine. This clone occurred once. Its antigen remains unidentified. Germline CDR1 and CDR2: SNHLY and FYNNEI. The V segment lost 2 bases and the J segment 5 bases; nucleotides outside the gene matches: 3. The CDR3 runs to 15 residues. Study-wide findings and caveats: In the spike-specific TCR repertoire, nearly half reportedly target unmutated variant regions. The donor group comprised mostly white British people and more females; the analysis possibly underestimated clonal diversity. CD4 TCRs associated with vaccination spanned spike, dominating at 160-218 and 743-854. It was only 6 or 7 AZD1222 recipients who were seropositive at baseline.

Sequenced by immunoSEQ multiplex PCR; TCRdb stores in-frame clones only, minus some. The sample carries roughly 80,000 clones, 85% to 90% recorded once. This TCR came from an adult in good health. The chain couples TRBV2 to TRBJ2-1; 10 bases fit TRBD2. Sequenced here: peripheral blood, sampled on day 0 of MenACWY control vaccination. The CDR3: CASSESSGGNNEQFF. CDR3 DNA sequence: TGTGCCAGCAGTGAATCTAGCGGGGGAAACAATGAGCAGTTCTTC.